Below are 22 T cell receptor beta chains sequenced from a single sample in a study of Ad26.COV2.S vaccination and SARS-CoV-2 variants. Sequenced by immunoSEQ multiplex PCR; TCRdb stores in-frame clones only, minus some. The data show roughly 700,000 clones, more than 80% seen once. Treatment defined: about 20 received Ad26.COV2.S at low or high dose, single or two shots; roughly five received placebo; per-sample allocation not given. Sampling happened 63 days after the first vaccine or placebo injection. Sequencing used peripheral blood, obtained in a trial of Ad26.COV2.S vaccine versus placebo. These receptors came from a person between 18 and 59 years old who received the Ad26.COV2.S COVID-19 vaccine or a placebo.

This chain uses TRBV3-1 (or the pseudogene TRBV3-2) with TRBJ2-5; 11 nucleotides line up with TRBD2. Germline CDR1 reads LGHDT; CDR2 reads YNNKEL (reference sequence). With V trimmed by 5 bases and J by 5 bases, 4 bases remained unmatched. This CDR3 has 14 residues. This chain's CDR3 is CASSEASGGETQYF. The DNA for the CDR3 is TGTGCCAGCAGCGAAGCTAGCGGGGGGGAGACCCAGTACTTC.

This clone was seen repeatedly, ten times or more. The J gene is TRBJ2-5, the V gene TRBV3-1 (or the pseudogene TRBV3-2); the D is unclear. In germline, CDR1 is LGHDT, CDR2 YNNKEL (reference sequence). Trimming took off 4 bases at V and 4 bases at J, with 13 bases between the two ends. The CDR3 extends over 14 amino acids. CDR3 coding DNA: TGTGCCAGCAGCCCGTCGGTTCTAGGAGAGACCCAGTACTTC. Translating it yields CASSPSVLGETQYF.

V and J are TRBV2 and TRBJ2-1; the D gene is possibly TRBD1 (6 bases). The germline gives CDR1 SNHLY, CDR2 FYNNEI. There are 14 residues in the CDR3. The V end lost 6 bases, the J end lost 4 bases, and 13 bases lay between the germline ends. The CDR3 DNA follows: TGTGCCAGCAGGGGCGCAGGGGATTACAATGAGCAGTTCTTC. Translation: CASRGAGDYNEQFF.

In this sample, this clone turned up once. The rearrangement joins TRBV6-2 or TRBV6-3 to TRBJ2-7; tentative D call: TRBD1 (5 bases). Germline V gene sequence: CDR1 MNHEY, CDR2 SVGEGT. The CDR3 is made up of 14 amino acids. Trimming left V 2 bases short and J 6 bases short, with 14 bases between. The CDR3 region has the DNA TGTGCCAGCAGTTACGGGGCTATTATCGGCGAGCAGTACTTC. It translates to CASSYGAIIGEQYF.

The rearrangement joins TRBV30 to TRBJ1-1, with D possibly TRBD1 on 5 matching bases. Trimming removed 2 bases from V and 7 bases from J, with 11 bases in between. Germline V CDR1 and CDR2: GTSNPN, SVGIG (reference sequence). The CDR3 loop spans 12 amino acids. CDR3 sequence: CAWSPGRGEAFF. The CDR3 DNA reads TGTGCCTGGAGTCCGGGACGGGGTGAAGCTTTCTTT.

This clone came up once. This rearrangement joins TRBV19 to TRBJ1-5; D is unresolved. Germline CDR1 LNHDA, CDR2 SQIVND (reference sequence). The CDR3 has 16 amino acids. Trimming left V 5 bases short and J 1 base short, with 15 bases between. The DNA of the CDR3 is TGTGCCAGTAGTCCTCGGGGAGGGCCGAGCAATCAGCCCCAGCATTTT. It codes for CASSPRGGPSNQPQHF.

This clone has just one count. This chain links TRBV3-1 (or the pseudogene TRBV3-2) with TRBJ1-4; 8 nucleotides line up with TRBD1. The CDR3 consists of 16 residues. The junction had 6 bases not matched to a gene; V was cut back by 0 bases and J by 6 bases. Germline V gene data show CDR1 as LGHDT and CDR2 as YNNKEL (reference sequence). In nucleotides, the CDR3 is TGTGCCAGCAGCCAAGAGGACAGGGCGGTTCATGAAAAACTGTTTTTT. Amino acid sequence: CASSQEDRAVHEKLFF.

V is TRBV6-6 and J is TRBJ2-1; 12 nucleotides agree with TRBD2. The CDR3 loop spans 14 amino acids. V dropped 4 bases and J dropped 8; count of bases not matched to a gene: 3. CDR1 is MNHNY, CDR2 SVGAGI, per germline (reference sequence). The CDR3 DNA reads as TGTGCCAGCAGTTCACTAGCGGGAGGCTATGAGCAGTTCTTC. Protein product: CASSSLAGGYEQFF.

This clone was observed a single time. The chain is built from TRBV9 and TRBJ2-1, with D perhaps TRBD1 or TRBD2 (5 bases each). Deletions cut 0 bases from V and 7 bases from J, with 14 bases between. Germline assignment: CDR1 SGDLS and CDR2 YYNGEE. The CDR3 is 15 amino acids. The CDR3 protein is CASSVATARGNEQFF. CDR3 DNA: TGTGCCAGCAGCGTAGCGACTGCGAGGGGTAATGAGCAGTTCTTC. Based on the CDR3 plus reference TRBV9 and TRBJ2-1, the full variable domain is DSGVTQTPKHLITATGQRVTLRCSPRSGDLSVYWYQQSLDQGLQFLIQYYNGEERAKGNILERFSAQQFPDLHSELNLSSLELGDSALYFCASSVATARGNEQFFGPGTRLTVL.

This clone came up once. V usage is TRBV6-1 and J usage is TRBJ2-7, with 8 bases aligning to TRBD1. Germline V gene data show CDR1 as MNHNS and CDR2 as SASEGT. V lost 4 bases, J lost 3 bases, and 11 bases stayed unmatched. This CDR3 contains 16 residues. The CDR3 DNA follows: TGTGCCAGCAGTGCCCAGGGGGCGAGGGGCTTCTACGAGCAGTACTTC. Translated: CASSAQGARGFYEQYF.

The V gene is TRBV10-2, the J gene TRBJ1-2; D might be TRBD1 (6 bases). The V and J ends lost 2 bases and 4 bases respectively, with 11 bases between them. CDR3 size: 14 residues. From germline, CDR1 is WSHSY and CDR2 SAAADI. The CDR3 reads CASSEAGTSYGYTF. The CDR3 nucleotides are TGCGCCAGCAGTGAGGCCGGGACAAGCTATGGCTACACCTTC.

This clone showed up just once. V is TRBV18 and J is TRBJ1-3; D is undetermined. The CDR3 covers 15 residues. V gave up 0 bases and J gave up 4 bases, with 10 bases separating them. Germline V CDR1 and CDR2: KGHSH, LQKENI. CDR3 sequence (DNA): TGTGCCAGCTCACCACCGGGTAAACTAGGAAACACCATATATTTT. Protein sequence: CASSPPGKLGNTIYF.

The chain joins TRBV19 to TRBJ2-7, with D tentatively TRBD1 (6 bases). Germline V gene data show CDR1 as LNHDA and CDR2 as SQIVND (reference sequence). The CDR3 sequence is 13 residues long. Trimming stripped 7 bases from V and 3 bases from J, with 13 bases between. The CDR3 sequence is CASNRARGYEQYF. The CDR3 bases are TGTGCCAGTAATAGGGCCAGGGGCTACGAGCAGTACTTC.

The chain recombines TRBV6-6 with TRBJ1-2; D unclear. The CDR3 length is 14 residues. The V gene's germline CDR1 is MNHNY and CDR2 SVGAGI (reference sequence). The V end lost 7 bases, the J end lost 7 bases, and 19 bases lay between the germline ends. The CDR3 sequence: CASTPEGMLGGYTF. CDR3 bases: TGTGCCAGCACCCCCGAAGGGATGCTCGGTGGCTACACCTTC.

The chain uses TRBV30 and TRBJ1-5, with D perhaps TRBD1 (6 bases). The germline V and J ends were trimmed by 3 bases and 0 bases, with 12 bases remaining between them. The CDR3 sequence is 15 residues long. Per germline, CDR1 GTSNPN and CDR2 SVGIG (reference sequence). The DNA for the CDR3 is TGTGCCTGGAGCCGTGGACAGAATAGCAATCAGCCCCAGCATTTT. Protein product: CAWSRGQNSNQPQHF.

The chain joins TRBV4-3 to TRBJ1-2; 8 positions match TRBD1. Germline V lookup: CDR1 LGHNA, CDR2 YSLEER. V gave up 4 bases and J gave up 3 bases; unmatched junction bases: 7. The CDR3 consists of 15 residues. DNA of the CDR3: TGCGCCAGCAGCCCGTCAGGACAGGGAGACTATGGCTACACCTTC. Its translation: CASSPSGQGDYGYTF.

The rearrangement joins TRBV19 to TRBJ2-1; 10 bases line up with TRBD2. CDR1 is LNHDA and CDR2 is SQIVND in the germline V gene (reference sequence). The CDR3 runs 14 residues. J gave up 6 bases and V 7 bases, and 6 bases lay outside the gene matches. CDR3 in amino acids: CASISGTSVNEQFF. CDR3 DNA sequence: TGTGCCAGTATCTCCGGGACTAGCGTCAATGAGCAGTTCTTC.

V usage is TRBV18 and J usage is TRBJ2-2; 7 bases align to TRBD1. V lost 6 bases and J lost 1; bases outside the gene matches: 20. The CDR3 covers 20 residues. Germline-derived CDR1 and CDR2 are KGHSH and LQKENI. CDR3 in amino acids: CASSMRVLRTGTENTGELFF. The CDR3 DNA follows: TGTGCCAGCTCCATGCGGGTACTGAGGACTGGGACAGAGAACACCGGGGAGCTGTTTTTT.

Comment on this clone: Other DNA variants within this sample encode the same CDR3. The chain carries TRBV5-1 and TRBJ1-2; D ambiguous. Germline lookup yields CDR1 SGHRS and CDR2 YFSETQ. There are 14 residues in the CDR3. Trimming took 0 bases from V and 2 from J, leaving 8 bases between them. Here the CDR3 reads CASSLVGGNYGYTF. In nucleotides, the CDR3 is TGCGCCAGCAGCTTGGTCGGCGGAAACTATGGCTACACCTTC.

This CDR3 reads CASSPRDSAYNEQFF. CDR3 sequence (DNA): TGTGCCAGCAGCCCAAGGGACTCGGCCTACAATGAGCAGTTCTTC. V gene TRBV7-9 combines with J gene TRBJ2-1; D perhaps matches TRBD2 (6 bases). The ends were cut back, 5 bases at V and 2 bases at J, with 13 bases in the middle. CDR1 is SEHNR, CDR2 FQNEAQ, per germline (reference sequence). The CDR3 has 15 residues.

The chain links TRBV6-2 or TRBV6-3 to TRBJ1-6; tentatively, D is TRBD1 (6 bases). Trimming removed 4 bases from V and 7 bases from J, with 14 bases in between. CDR1 MNHEY and CDR2 SVGEGT come from the germline V gene. The CDR3 consists of 15 residues. The CDR3 DNA reads as TGTGCCAGCAGTTTCGGTGGCAGGGGAAATTCACCCCTCCACTTT. Encoded protein: CASSFGGRGNSPLHF.

CDR3 sequence (DNA): TGTGCCAGCGGGGGCTACAATGAGCAGTTCTTC. Translating gives CASGGYNEQFF. The V and J genes are TRBV3-1 (or the pseudogene TRBV3-2) and TRBJ2-1; TRBD1 or TRBD2 may be the D gene (5 bases each). Germline V gene data show CDR1 as LGHDT and CDR2 as YNNKEL (reference sequence). The CDR3 is 11 amino acids. V lost 8 bases and J lost 3, with 5 bases in between.